This T cell receptor (beta chain) was sequenced during a study of Graves' ophthalmopathy and Graves' hyperthyroidism. Study outcomes and limitations: Most thyroid clonotypes expanded beyond 0.001 frequency were also found in blood. With less than 90% sensitivity and around 80% specificity, a 13-signature model separated ophthalmopathy from stable hyperthyroidism.

Amplifying from RNA transcripts, the study obtained TCR beta CDR3 regions. In the first round, RT-PCR was carried out with HTBI primers, and a multiplex PCR formed the second round. Each CDR3 protein gets one entry after TCRdb re-called the multiplex PCR reads with MiXCR. The data show around 1.1 million distinct CDR3 sequences, about 38% seen once. Hyperthyroidism patients had new diagnoses, durations under 2 months, and ages of 18 to 65. This clonotype appeared many times. Its antigen is not identified. V was shortened by 7 bases and J by 0 bases, with 13 bases between the two germline ends. CDR3 length: 14 amino acids. Germline V gene lookup returns CDR1 MNHNY and CDR2 SVGAGI (reference sequence).

Specimen: peripheral blood or thyroid tissue (not recorded which). The chain recombines TRBV6-6 with TRBJ2-7; D is perhaps TRBD1 (6 bases). The clonotype was recovered from an adult man with Graves' hyperthyroidism. The CDR3 loop is CASTTGFGSYEQYF. In DNA, the CDR3 is TGTGCCAGCACTACAGGGTTCGGCTCCTACGAGCAGTACTTC.